The 3 T cell receptor beta chains given below trace back to one sample, sequenced in a study of blood T cell repertoires in COVID-19. The protocol was immunoSEQ multiplex PCR, while the TCRdb copy is restricted to in-frame clones and leaves out a portion. Here the sample spans a few hundred thousand clones, 88% being singletons. What was sequenced was peripheral blood. Receptors were obtained from a woman aged 50 to 60 with active or convalescent COVID-19.

The chain uses TRBV19 and TRBJ2-2; TRBD2 aligns across 8 bases. V was clipped by 6 bases and J by 4 bases; unmatched bases: 13. Germline V lookup: CDR1 LNHDA, CDR2 SQIVND (reference sequence). The CDR3 runs to 17 residues. The CDR3 DNA is TGTGCCAGTAGGGTTACTCCGGGAGGGCGGGGCACCGGGGAGCTGTTTTTT. It codes for CASRVTPGGRGTGELFF. Complete variable domain (other parts from reference TRBV19 and TRBJ2-2): DGGITQSPKYLFRKEGQNVTLSCEQNLNHDAMYWYRQDPGQGLRLIYYSQIVNDFQKGDIAEGYSVSREKKESFPLTVTSAQKNPTAFYLCASRVTPGGRGTGELFFGEGSRLTVL.

This chain uses TRBV27 with TRBJ2-3; D perhaps matches TRBD1 (6 bases). The germline V gene encodes CDR1 MNHEY and CDR2 SMNVEV (reference sequence). Trimming shortened V by 5 bases and J by 3 bases, and 21 bases separated the two germline ends. The CDR3 totals 17 residues. The CDR3 sequence: CASSAFDRADRTDTQYF. The CDR3 DNA reads as TGTGCCAGCAGTGCCTTCGATAGAGCGGACAGAACAGATACGCAGTATTTT.

The chain uses TRBV9 and TRBJ2-5; 10 nucleotides line up with TRBD2. The CDR3 is 15 amino acids. Trimming took 3 bases from V and 2 from J; bases not matched to a gene: 4. Germline V gene sequence: CDR1 SGDLS, CDR2 YYNGEE. For the CDR3, the DNA is TGTGCCAGCAGCGCTCAGACTAGCGGGCAAGAGACCCAGTACTTC. Amino acid sequence: CASSAQTSGQETQYF. The full variable domain, its missing parts supplied by reference TRBV9 and TRBJ2-5, is DSGVTQTPKHLITATGQRVTLRCSPRSGDLSVYWYQQSLDQGLQFLIQYYNGEERAKGNILERFSAQQFPDLHSELNLSSLELGDSALYFCASSAQTSGQETQYFGPGTRLLVL.